The rows below give T cell receptor beta chains drawn from one sample of a study of beta chain features in type 1 diabetes. Sequenced by immunoSEQ multiplex PCR; TCRdb stores in-frame clones only, minus some. Among 640,000 or so clones listed, about an eighth were seen once. Sequenced sample: naive CD4+ T cells from blood. The source of these receptors is a young man with type 1 diabetes. Both conserved end residues are trimmed from each CDR3. The D gene is left open where the match is weak.

v_gene: TRBV7-8; d_gene: -; j_gene: TRBJ2-5; CDR3aa: ASSRAPPGTPTQETQY
v_gene: TRBV2; d_gene: -; j_gene: TRBJ2-1; CDR3aa: ARDRIGAYNEQF
v_gene: TRBV23-1; d_gene: -; j_gene: TRBJ2-7; CDR3aa: ASTSRRGTFYEQY
v_gene: TRBV6-5; d_gene: -; j_gene: TRBJ2-3; CDR3aa: ASSSPHSRGDTQY
v_gene: TRBV10-3; d_gene: -; j_gene: TRBJ2-5; CDR3aa: AISEGTGTQSRETQY
v_gene: TRBV9; d_gene: TRBD2; j_gene: TRBJ2-3; CDR3aa: ASSFGTSGGPSTDTQY
v_gene: TRBV28; d_gene: -; j_gene: TRBJ1-6; CDR3aa: ASSPPRVPLH
v_gene: TRBV4-2; d_gene: -; j_gene: TRBJ2-1; CDR3aa: ASSQDLSQYLF
v_gene: TRBV6-5; d_gene: -; j_gene: TRBJ1-2; CDR3aa: ATFDPNYGYT
v_gene: TRBV11-2; d_gene: -; j_gene: TRBJ1-6; CDR3aa: ASSHLRGEDSPLH
v_gene: TRBV29-1; d_gene: TRBD2; j_gene: TRBJ2-1; CDR3aa: SVRLAGPYNEQF
v_gene: TRBV5-1; d_gene: -; j_gene: TRBJ2-7; CDR3aa: ASSPDTYEQY
v_gene: TRBV5-1; d_gene: TRBD2; j_gene: TRBJ2-7; CDR3aa: ASSFYGTSGRATYEQY
v_gene: TRBV29-1; d_gene: -; j_gene: TRBJ1-3; CDR3aa: SVQTYRGHDPDTIY
v_gene: TRBV30; d_gene: TRBD2; j_gene: TRBJ2-3; CDR3aa: AWSGLAGGHTQY
v_gene: TRBV4-2; d_gene: -; j_gene: TRBJ2-3; CDR3aa: ASSQEGAQGLRTDTQY
v_gene: TRBV19; d_gene: -; j_gene: TRBJ2-4; CDR3aa: ASSMKGAGQNIQY
v_gene: TRBV6-1; d_gene: -; j_gene: TRBJ2-2; CDR3aa: ATPVMNTGELF
v_gene: TRBV9; d_gene: TRBD1; j_gene: TRBJ1-1; CDR3aa: ASSSQTGGTNTEAF
v_gene: TRBV7-9; d_gene: -; j_gene: TRBJ2-5; CDR3aa: ASSLAEWYQETQY
v_gene: TRBV5-4; d_gene: TRBD2; j_gene: TRBJ2-1; CDR3aa: ASSLGLAGGPRNEQF
v_gene: TRBV11-2; d_gene: TRBD1; j_gene: TRBJ1-1; CDR3aa: ASSLRDRGTEAF
v_gene: TRBV19; d_gene: -; j_gene: TRBJ2-3; CDR3aa: ASSIRALYTDTQY
v_gene: TRBV29-1; d_gene: TRBD1; j_gene: TRBJ1-2; CDR3aa: SVNTARTGDTGYT
v_gene: TRBV7-9; d_gene: TRBD1; j_gene: TRBJ2-7; CDR3aa: ASSQGQGWYEQY
v_gene: TRBV4-2; d_gene: -; j_gene: TRBJ2-2; CDR3aa: ASSQAETGELF
v_gene: TRBV25-1; d_gene: -; j_gene: TRBJ2-6; CDR3aa: ASTRHGANVLT
v_gene: TRBV6-5; d_gene: TRBD2; j_gene: TRBJ2-1; CDR3aa: ASSGRAYEQF
v_gene: TRBV9; d_gene: -; j_gene: TRBJ2-7; CDR3aa: ASSVDGVSTYEQY
v_gene: TRBV2; d_gene: TRBD1; j_gene: TRBJ2-1; CDR3aa: ASAGTVYRNEQF
v_gene: TRBV9; d_gene: -; j_gene: TRBJ1-1; CDR3aa: ASSVNANTEAF
v_gene: TRBV10-3; d_gene: -; j_gene: TRBJ1-4; CDR3aa: AIHSSTNEKLF
v_gene: TRBV7-2; d_gene: TRBD1; j_gene: TRBJ2-7; CDR3aa: ASSADRFSYEQY
v_gene: TRBV7-3; d_gene: -; j_gene: TRBJ2-1; CDR3aa: ASSPRGEQSEQF
v_gene: TRBV4-1; d_gene: TRBD2; j_gene: TRBJ2-2; CDR3aa: ASSQHRGTSGRATGELF
v_gene: TRBV6-5; d_gene: TRBD1; j_gene: TRBJ1-6; CDR3aa: ATRGTDYNSPLH
v_gene: TRBV7-9; d_gene: -; j_gene: TRBJ2-1; CDR3aa: ASSLSGSVSNEQF
v_gene: TRBV28; d_gene: TRBD1; j_gene: TRBJ1-1; CDR3aa: ASSPRQGTIMNTEAF
v_gene: TRBV27; d_gene: -; j_gene: TRBJ2-5; CDR3aa: ASSLSAAGETQY
v_gene: TRBV9; d_gene: TRBD2; j_gene: TRBJ2-3; CDR3aa: ASSALAGVTDTQY
v_gene: TRBV30; d_gene: -; j_gene: TRBJ1-5; CDR3aa: AWSVNSLGNQPQH
v_gene: TRBV7-9; d_gene: -; j_gene: TRBJ1-1; CDR3aa: ASSLLGNTEAF
v_gene: TRBV30; d_gene: TRBD1; j_gene: TRBJ2-7; CDR3aa: AWGHGQGVLSYEQY
v_gene: TRBV7-2; d_gene: TRBD1; j_gene: TRBJ1-2; CDR3aa: ASSSRTGPIYGYT
v_gene: TRBV2; d_gene: -; j_gene: TRBJ2-7; CDR3aa: ASSEYYEQY
v_gene: TRBV9; d_gene: TRBD1; j_gene: TRBJ1-6; CDR3aa: ASSHGQGANNSPLH
v_gene: TRBV2; d_gene: TRBD1; j_gene: TRBJ1-2; CDR3aa: ASSNGQGNYGYT
v_gene: TRBV4-3; d_gene: TRBD1; j_gene: TRBJ2-7; CDR3aa: ASSRNRGQGSYEQY